This T cell receptor (beta chain) was found in a study of shared clonotypes between healthy human individuals. Germline values: CDR1 MDHEN, CDR2 SYDVKM. The CDR3 is made up of 13 amino acids. With V trimmed by 5 bases and J by 1 base, 2 bases remained unmatched. Data came from immunoSEQ multiplex PCR; TCRdb stores just in-frame clones and leaves some out. The repertoire holds 2.3 million or so clones, with 85% to 95% as singletons. With regard to this clone: Antigen: not known.

Overall study results and limits: Shared clonotypes: about 5.3% naive CD4, around 3.4% naive CD8, about 2.5% memory CD4, approximately 0.4% memory CD8. Estimated richness was generally greater in naive than memory subsets.

The sequenced sample consisted of naive CD4+ T cells from PBMCs. Subset of the sample: CD45RA+ positively selected. This chain connects TRBV28 to TRBJ2-7, with 7 bases fitting TRBD2. The sequence was obtained from a man aged 18 to 29 in good health. Some clones in this sample may be carry-over from other donors' samples. The CDR3, as DNA: TGTGCCAGCAGTGTTAGCGGGTCCTACGAGCAGTACTTC. It is translated as CASSVSGSYEQYF.